This paragraph covers one TCR beta chain sequence. Its specific antigen is unknown. Base qualities are not provided; no much larger clone lies one nucleotide away. This entry comes from a study of regulatory and conventional T cells in RAG deficiency (dated by TCRdb to about 2017). Broadly, across the study: The study used high-throughput TCR beta sequencing to compare repertoire diversity and composition of Treg, conventional CD4+ and CD8+ T cells between RAG-deficient patients and healthy controls.

Conventional CD4+ T cells were purified from blood as CD25-low CD127-high cells before genomic DNA extraction. For repertoire analyses, the comparison group consisted of eight healthy control donors. The germline V gene encodes CDR1 SGHRS and CDR2 YFSETQ. V is reduced by 2 bases and J by 3 bases, leaving a spacing of 8 bases between them. The CDR3 runs 13 residues from the cysteine to the phenylalanine. Only the CDR3 region is kept as DNA, spanning 39 bases read in frame from base 1. Library preparation used the immunoSEQ multiplex PCR assay. Genomic DNA from the sorted T-cell subsets was used to amplify and sequence rearranged TCR beta chain products. The original pipeline was this. Shannon entropy and Simpson indices were used to quantify the repertoire diversity of productive TCR beta rearrangements. To gauge clonal expansion, the frequencies of the 100 most abundant productive TCR beta clonotypes among total reads were added together. The TRB repertoires were evaluated with a self-reactivity index based on amino acid usage at CDR3beta positions 6 and 7. Repertoire analyses used two-way ANOVA; flow cytometric analyses used Student t or Mann-Whitney tests. The source is immuneACCESS, and TCRdb retained only in-frame sequences with V and J called. Part of the clones is not carried over; for the studies checked, unresolved V genes explain less than half of this, and the remainder is unexplained. The DNA gave D and trimming, while V, J and clone size come from that table. Here the sample has about 34,000 clones; roughly three quarters occur a single time. The top ten clonotypes cover under 4.5% of the sample.

Summary of the overall study and its limitations: For some subjects, some analyses of T-cell subsets were not performed. Shorter CDR3 lengths were found in all patient T-cell subsets, and >90% Treg-Tconv repertoire overlap at nucleotide and amino acid level was observed in Omenn syndrome patients. Unique TCR beta sequences from Treg cells were roughly 100-fold fewer in Omenn syndrome and CID/AS patients than controls, versus 7.5 to 10-fold for other subsets. Sorted CD25-high CD127-low cells from Omenn syndrome patients may represent peripherally activated cells rather than bona fide Treg cells. Markedly lower Shannon entropy and higher Simpson indices were observed in RAG-deficient patients than in control T-cell subpopulations.

This sample also belongs to another study, concerning regulatory T cells. Per that second paper: For the multiplex PCR, 52 forward TRBV primers and 13 reverse TRBJ primers were used, and amplification bias was corrected with both assay-based and computational methods. In patients, repertoires had restricted unique TRB V-J pairs and skewed V and J gene usage, with regulatory T cells showing the most marked changes. The study compared T-cell receptor beta repertoires of sorted regulatory, conventional CD4+ and CD8+ T cells between CD3G-deficient patients and healthy controls. Ficoll density separation was used to isolate peripheral blood mononuclear cells. Rearranged TRB loci were amplified from genomic DNA by multiplex PCR within the immunoSEQ assay. An Illumina HiSeq platform was used to sequence the TRB amplicons. Raw sequences were error-filtered and aligned to reference gene sequences by custom algorithms, then analyzed with the immunoSEQ online tools. Frequencies of productive and nonproductive TRB rearrangements were evaluated among both unique and total sequences. Groups were compared by t tests, Mann-Whitney tests or two-way ANOVA performed in Prism software.

Rearrangement joined TRBV5-1 to TRBJ2-5; TRBD2 might be the D gene, on 6 matching bases. The receptor comes from a human donor in good health. Sequenced input: CD4+ effector T cells sorted from blood. The CDR3 region reads CASSFGTEETQYF. The nucleotide sequence is TGCGCCAGCAGCTTCGGGACTGAAGAGACCCAGTACTTC.